A selection of T cell receptor beta chains follows, all from one sample in a study of blood T cell repertoires in COVID-19. TCRdb's table, derived via immunoSEQ multiplex PCR, lists solely in-frame clones and lacks some. The sample yields 300,000 to 350,000 clones, 88% seen once. The sequenced sample was peripheral blood. These receptors all stem from a woman in her seventies with COVID-19, enrolled during active disease. The CDR3 runs from the conserved cysteine through the conserved F or W. The D gene is left open where the match is weak. Clone size appears in some rows only: once, few, many, or a class for an expanded clone.

.	TRBV9	TRBD2	TRBJ2-7	CASSAGLAWEQYF	TGTGCCAGCAGCGCAGGACTAGCCTGGGAGCAGTACTTC
.	TRBV5-1	.	TRBJ1-2	CASSPSTANYGYTF	TGCGCCAGCAGCCCGTCGACAGCTAACTATGGCTACACCTTC
once	TRBV5-4	.	TRBJ1-6	CASSLDVAGFTYNSPLHF	TGTGCCAGCAGCTTGGACGTTGCAGGGTTCACCTATAATTCACCCCTCCACTTT
once	TRBV19	.	TRBJ1-1	CASSPAGGRTEAFF	TGTGCCAGTAGCCCGGCTGGGGGGAGGACTGAAGCTTTCTTT
once	TRBV10-1	TRBD1	TRBJ2-3	CASSEGRGSDTQYF	TGCGCCAGCAGTGAGGGCAGGGGGTCAGATACGCAGTATTTT
.	TRBV4-1	.	TRBJ1-1	CASSQGRQATNTEAFF	TGCGCCAGCAGCCAAGGCCGACAGGCAACGAACACTGAAGCTTTCTTT
.	TRBV9	TRBD2	TRBJ2-3	CASSVGSGGMTDTQYF	TGTGCCAGCAGCGTAGGGAGCGGGGGAATGACAGATACGCAGTATTTT
.	TRBV20-1	.	TRBJ2-3	CSADYTDTQYF	TGCAGTGCCGACTACACAGATACGCAGTATTTT
few	TRBV29-1	TRBD1	TRBJ2-7	CSVGPFRGPYEQYF	TGCAGCGTTGGGCCATTCAGGGGGCCCTACGAGCAGTACTTC
.	TRBV3-1/TRBV3-2	TRBD1	TRBJ2-1	CASSRQGTYNEQFF	TGTGCCAGCAGTCGACAGGGGACCTACAATGAGCAGTTCTTC
.	TRBV30	TRBD1	TRBJ1-5	CAWSGGGSNQPQHF	TGTGCCTGGAGTGGAGGGGGCAGCAATCAGCCCCAGCATTTT
.	TRBV9	TRBD1	TRBJ1-6	CASSVGQGDSPLHF	TGTGCCAGCAGCGTAGGACAGGGGGATTCACCCCTCCACTTT
.	TRBV5-1	.	TRBJ1-2	CASSLRGESYGYTF	TGCGCCAGCAGCTTGAGAGGCGAGAGCTATGGCTACACCTTC
.	TRBV27	TRBD1	TRBJ1-6	CASSLEPGGSSYNSPLHF	TGTGCCAGCAGTTTAGAACCAGGGGGTAGCTCCTATAATTCACCCCTCCACTTT
.	TRBV7-7	.	TRBJ1-2	CASSLVHLRASNYGYTF	TGTGCCAGCAGCTTAGTTCATTTGAGGGCCTCTAACTATGGCTACACCTTC
.	TRBV3-1/TRBV3-2	.	TRBJ2-1	CASSQPGSNEQFF	TGTGCCAGCAGCCAACCAGGAAGCAATGAGCAGTTCTTC